The 27 T cell receptor beta chains reported below all come from one sample, sequenced in a study of blood T cell repertoires in COVID-19. Clones were read by immunoSEQ multiplex PCR, and TCRdb kept only the in-frame ones, dropping some. The table lists about 350,000 clones, about 86% of them singletons. Specimen: peripheral blood. The receptors stem from a woman in her sixties or seventies with COVID-19, enrolled during active disease.

The chain uses TRBV5-1 and TRBJ2-3, with TRBD1 identical over 12 bases. CDR3 length equals 19 residues. CDR1 is SGHRS and CDR2 is YFSETQ in the germline V gene. V lost 0 bases and J lost 5; bases outside the gene matches: 13. CDR3 region: CASSLAVRSGTGGLDTQYF. The CDR3 nucleotides read TGCGCCAGCAGCTTGGCAGTAAGGTCCGGGACAGGGGGCTTAGATACGCAGTATTTT.

The V and J genes are TRBV19 and TRBJ2-7; D might be TRBD1 (5 bases). This CDR3 is 15 amino acids long. Germline-derived CDR1 and CDR2 are LNHDA and SQIVND (reference sequence). Between the trimmed V and J ends, which lost 4 bases and 4 bases, there was a span of 17 bases. CDR3 sequence: CASSRGQYIVYEQYF. In DNA form, the CDR3 reads TGTGCCAGTAGTAGGGGCCAGTACATAGTTTACGAGCAGTACTTC.

The chain recombines TRBV19 with TRBJ1-2; TRBD1 is a possible D gene (6 bases). The CDR3 consists of 14 residues. The V gene lost 6 bases and the J gene lost 8 bases, with 19 bases spanning the gap. The germline V gene has CDR1 LNHDA and CDR2 SQIVND (reference sequence). In DNA form, the CDR3 reads TGTGCCAGTAGCAAGACAGGTCGCGGGTCCGGCTACACCTTC. Translated: CASSKTGRGSGYTF.

The V and J genes are TRBV20-1 and TRBJ2-1; a possible D gene is TRBD2 (7 bases). The CDR3 length is 17 residues. V lost 3 bases to trimming and J lost 7 bases, with 25 bases between them. Germline V gene sequence: CDR1 DFQATT, CDR2 SNEGSKA (reference sequence). CDR3 protein: CSASDSGTGGHGNEQFF. The DNA of the CDR3 is TGCAGTGCTAGTGATTCCGGGACGGGGGGACATGGGAATGAGCAGTTCTTC.

Concerning this clone itself: Different DNA sequences within this sample yield the same CDR3. The J gene is TRBJ2-2, the V gene TRBV5-1; TRBD1 matches 7 bases. Per the germline V gene, CDR1 is SGHRS and CDR2 is YFSETQ. The CDR3 contains 15 residues. The ends lost 4 bases at V and 5 bases at J; junction bases unmatched: 8. DNA of the CDR3: TGCGCCAGCAGCCAGACAGGGCTAGGGACCGGGGAGCTGTTTTTT. This encodes CASSQTGLGTGELFF.

This chain joins TRBV4-3 and TRBJ1-1, with unresolved D. V was shortened by 4 bases and J by 7 bases, with 16 bases between the two germline ends. The germline gives CDR1 LGHNA, CDR2 YSLEER. The CDR3 has 14 residues. The CDR3 sequence: CASSPQQATREAFF. CDR3 DNA: TGCGCCAGCAGCCCTCAGCAGGCCACCCGTGAAGCTTTCTTT.

The chain has TRBV6-1 and TRBJ2-3; TRBD1 matches 7 bases. The CDR3 length is 16 residues. Germline V lookup: CDR1 MNHNS, CDR2 SASEGT. With V trimmed by 4 bases and J by 5 bases, 12 bases remained unmatched. The DNA of the CDR3 is TGTGCCAGCAGTGGGGCAAGACAGGGTCAGAAAGATACGCAGTATTTT. This encodes CASSGARQGQKDTQYF.

The V gene is TRBV5-4, the J gene TRBJ2-7; 8 positions agree with TRBD2. This CDR3 contains 16 residues. The germline V gene encodes CDR1 SGHNT and CDR2 YYREEE (reference sequence). The V and J ends lost 0 bases and 3 bases, in that order; junction bases with no gene match: 8. DNA for the CDR3: TGTGCCAGCAGCTTGGTCTGGGTAGCGGGGAACTACGAGCAGTACTTC. Its protein product is CASSLVWVAGNYEQYF.

The V and J genes are TRBV30 and TRBJ1-2; the match to TRBD1 covers 7 bases. CDR3 length: 12 amino acids. J lost 6 bases, V lost 0 bases, and 1 base had no gene match. Germline V gives CDR1 GTSNPN, CDR2 SVGIG (reference sequence). CDR3 bases: TGTGCCTGGAGTGTGACAGGGAATGGCTACACCTTC. This translates into CAWSVTGNGYTF. The full variable domain, in which reference TRBV30 and TRBJ1-2 provide the parts outside the CDR3, is SQTIHQWPATLVQPVGSPLSLECTVEGTSNPNLYWYRQAAGRGLQLLFYSVGIGQISSEVPQNLSASRPQDRQFILSSKKLLLSDSGFYLCAWSVTGNGYTFGSGTRLTVV.

The V and J genes are TRBV5-8 and TRBJ2-1, with D possibly matching TRBD1 (6 bases). The germline CDR1 and CDR2 sequences are SGHTS and YDEGEE. The CDR3 is made up of 15 amino acids. V was cut by 5 bases and J by 3 bases, with 15 bases left in between. Here the CDR3 DNA reads TGTGCCAGCAGTTCCCAGGGGATGGACTACAATGAGCAGTTCTTC. Protein sequence: CASSSQGMDYNEQFF.

The J gene is TRBJ2-7, the V gene TRBV18; TRBD2 might be the D (6 bases). The V and J ends lost 3 bases and 3 bases respectively, with 12 bases between them. The CDR3 is 14 residues long. The germline CDR1 and CDR2 sequences are KGHSH and LQKENI. CDR3 bases: TGTGCCAGCTCACCCTCGGGGGACCTCTACGAGCAGTACTTC. Its protein product is CASSPSGDLYEQYF. Variable domain in full (rest from reference TRBV18 and TRBJ2-7): NAGVMQNPRHLVRRRGQEARLRCSPMKGHSHVYWYRQLPEEGLKFMVYLQKENIIDESGMPKERFSAEFPKEGPSILRIQQVVRGDSAAYFCASSPSGDLYEQYFGPGTRLTVT.

The chain links TRBV28 to TRBJ2-1; possibly TRBD1 for D (6 bases). CDR1 and CDR2 (germline): MDHEN, SYDVKM. There are 14 residues in the CDR3. V lost 5 bases to trimming and J lost 4 bases, with 12 bases between them. The CDR3 bases are TGTGCCAGCAGTCCTCGGACAGAATACAATGAGCAGTTCTTC. Translated: CASSPRTEYNEQFF.

The chain combines TRBV7-8 with TRBJ1-4; 8 positions agree with TRBD1. This CDR3 has 14 residues. The ends lost 5 bases at V and 2 bases at J; junction bases unmatched: 1. Germline V CDR1 and CDR2: SGHVS, FQNEAQ. The CDR3 region is CASSHRGTNEKLFF. The CDR3, as DNA: TGTGCCAGCAGCCACAGGGGGACTAATGAAAAACTGTTTTTT.

This chain joins TRBV7-6 and TRBJ1-4; possibly TRBD1 for D (6 bases). The CDR3 loop spans 16 amino acids. Per the germline V gene, CDR1 is SGHVS and CDR2 is FNYEAQ. V was shortened by 3 bases and J by 1 base, with 12 bases between the two germline ends. The CDR3 DNA follows: TGTGCCAGCAGCTTCAAGGGGGGGGGAACTAATGAAAAACTGTTTTTT. Residues: CASSFKGGGTNEKLFF.

This CDR3 reads CASSFQGRTTDTQYF. In DNA, the CDR3 is TGCGCCAGCAGCTTTCAGGGGCGAACCACAGATACGCAGTATTTT. The V and J genes are TRBV5-1 and TRBJ2-3, with D possibly matching TRBD1 (6 bases). The germline V gene encodes CDR1 SGHRS and CDR2 YFSETQ. Trimming stripped 2 bases from V and 2 bases from J, with 12 bases between. The CDR3 extends over 15 amino acids.

This chain connects TRBV28 to TRBJ1-2; weak D call: TRBD1 (6 bases). V was trimmed by 5 bases and J by 2 bases, leaving 18 bases between them. From germline, CDR1 is MDHEN and CDR2 SYDVKM. This CDR3 has 16 residues. The CDR3 spells CASSPPLTGMNYGYTF. In DNA form, the CDR3 reads TGTGCCAGCAGTCCCCCCCTAACAGGGATGAACTATGGCTACACCTTC.

Only one count was recorded for this clone. The chain combines TRBV27 with TRBJ2-4; unclear D gene. V shed 2 bases and J shed 0 bases, with 11 bases lying between them. There are 16 residues in the CDR3. Germline values: CDR1 MNHEY, CDR2 SMNVEV (reference sequence). CDR3 residues: CASSLVRGLAKNIQYF. CDR3 in DNA: TGTGCCAGCAGTTTAGTCAGAGGCCTAGCCAAAAACATTCAGTACTTC.

The chain carries TRBV5-6 and TRBJ2-5, with D possibly TRBD2 on 5 matching bases. The CDR3 is 14 residues long. Germline V gives CDR1 SGHDT, CDR2 YYEEEE. Trimming removed 3 bases at V and 4 bases at J, with 13 bases between. The CDR3 here is CASSSTRTGETQYF. The CDR3 DNA reads TGTGCCAGCAGCTCTACTAGGACGGGAGAGACCCAGTACTTC.

The rearrangement links TRBV5-6 to TRBJ1-2; tentative D call: TRBD1 (5 bases). Germline V gene data show CDR1 as SGHDT and CDR2 as YYEEEE. V lost 0 bases to trimming and J lost 5 bases, with 11 bases between them. CDR3 length: 14 residues. The CDR3 protein is CASSLEGYWYGYTF. The CDR3 coding sequence is TGTGCCAGCAGCTTGGAGGGGTATTGGTATGGCTACACCTTC. Drawing the rest from reference TRBV5-6 and TRBJ1-2, the complete variable domain is DAGVTQSPTHLIKTRGQQVTLRCSPKSGHDTVSWYQQALGQGPQFIFQYYEEEERQRGNFPDRFSGHQFPNYSSELNVNALLLGDSALYLCASSLEGYWYGYTFGSGTRLTVV.

The sample holds one count of this clone. The chain joins TRBV2 to TRBJ1-1, with D hard to call. This CDR3 spans 14 amino acids. Germline V lookup: CDR1 SNHLY, CDR2 FYNNEI. V gave up 10 bases and J gave up 1 base, with 16 bases separating them. The chain's CDR3 is CATSQAEPNTEAFF. The CDR3 DNA reads TGTGCCACCTCCCAGGCCGAACCGAACACTGAAGCTTTCTTT.

With regard to this clone: Distinct nucleotide sequences in the sample also encode this CDR3. The V gene is TRBV18, the J gene TRBJ2-7, with D hard to call. The V gene lost 3 bases and the J gene lost 0 bases, with 6 bases spanning the gap. The CDR3 has 13 residues. CDR1 is KGHSH and CDR2 is LQKENI in the germline V gene. For the CDR3, the DNA is TGTGCCAGCTCACCGCCAGGCTCCTACGAGCAGTACTTC. It is translated as CASSPPGSYEQYF. Filled out from reference TRBV18 and TRBJ2-7, the complete variable domain reads NAGVMQNPRHLVRRRGQEARLRCSPMKGHSHVYWYRQLPEEGLKFMVYLQKENIIDESGMPKERFSAEFPKEGPSILRIQQVVRGDSAAYFCASSPPGSYEQYFGPGTRLTVT.

This clone was seen a handful of times. The CDR3 loop reads CASSSPGTGGTGELFF. The CDR3 nucleotides are TGTGCCAGCAGTTCCCCCGGGACAGGGGGCACCGGGGAGCTGTTTTTT. The genes are TRBV6-5 and TRBJ2-2, with 11 nucleotides matching TRBD1. Per germline, CDR1 MNHEY and CDR2 SVGAGI. The CDR3 extends over 16 amino acids. Trimming removed 4 bases from V and 4 bases from J; junction bases left unmatched: 5.

V gene TRBV11-3 combines with J gene TRBJ2-3, with 8 bases that match TRBD2. The CDR3 covers 17 residues. The germline V gene has CDR1 SGHNT and CDR2 YENEEA. The junction had 10 bases not matched to a gene; V was cut back by 0 bases and J by 5 bases. The CDR3 DNA reads as TGTGCCAGCAGCTTAGAAAGGGGACTAGTTTACTTAGATACGCAGTATTTT. Its protein is CASSLERGLVYLDTQYF.

The DNA of the CDR3 is TGTGCCAGCAGCTTAGAGGCAGGGGGCTCGACTGAAGCTTTCTTT. This codes for CASSLEAGGSTEAFF. This sequence joins TRBV7-6 and TRBJ1-1, with TRBD1 identical over 8 bases. The ends lost 1 base at V and 5 bases at J; junction bases unmatched: 6. CDR3 length: 15 residues. Germline loops: CDR1 SGHVS, CDR2 FNYEAQ.

The chain recombines TRBV3-1 (or the pseudogene TRBV3-2) with TRBJ2-3; TRBD1 matches at 9 bases. The CDR3 covers 17 residues. V lost 5 bases and J lost 2; bases outside the gene matches: 11. Germline CDR1 is LGHDT and CDR2 is YNNKEL (reference sequence). The CDR3 region has the DNA TGTGCCAGCAGCTACCTCTTCGACAGGGGGGTCACAGATACGCAGTATTTT. Translated, it gives CASSYLFDRGVTDTQYF.

The chain is built from TRBV2 and TRBJ1-2; D is uncertain. CDR1 is SNHLY and CDR2 is FYNNEI in the germline V gene. The CDR3 loop spans 13 amino acids. With 4 bases removed from V and 2 bases from J, the gap between germline ends came to 8 bases. CDR3 sequence (DNA): TGTGCCAGCAGTGGACCGGGGAACTATGGCTACACCTTC. It codes for CASSGPGNYGYTF.

This rearrangement joins TRBV9 to TRBJ1-1, with a tentative D call TRBD1 (6 bases). Germline V gives CDR1 SGDLS, CDR2 YYNGEE. This CDR3 spans 16 amino acids. V lost 0 bases and J 4 bases, leaving 16 bases between the germline ends. CDR3 nucleotides: TGTGCCAGCAGCGTAGGCAGCGAACGAGGGGGCACTGAAGCTTTCTTT. Translated: CASSVGSERGGTEAFF.